This T cell receptor beta chain stems from a study of blood T cells in healthy people across ages. Study-wide points: As naive T cell percentage varied, TCR beta diversity correlated strongly with it. Comparison with aged donors showed that long-lived donors had more naive CD4+ cells and higher diversity.

Total RNA was isolated from each sample in quantities of at least 5.5 micrograms. This clonotype was found once. The antigen is not known. PCR was performed a second time for about 7 to 11 cycles using a sample-barcoded 5' primer and a J-beta primer mix. One entry per CDR3 protein results from TCRdb running MiXCR on the 5' RACE reads. The data contain about 1 million distinct CDR3 sequences, around 43% of them singletons. The receptor was isolated from a woman in her sixties or seventies in good health. Specimen: blood.

The CDR3 here is CASSPGVDLWVSEAFF. CDR3 DNA: TGTGCCAGCAGCCCCGGGGTGGACCTTTGGGTATCTGAAGCTTTCTTT. The gene calls are TRBV2 and TRBJ1-1; D gene unclear. The germline gives CDR1 SNHLY, CDR2 FYNNEI. The CDR3 extends over 16 amino acids. V shed 6 bases and J shed 6 bases, with 23 bases lying between them.